The next 20 T cell receptor beta chains were all read from a single sample in a study of identical twins. One entry per CDR3 protein results from TCRdb running MiXCR on the 5' RACE reads. This repertoire shows about 340,000 distinct CDR3 sequences, over 9% found once; its top ten account for roughly 7%. The same data also contributed to another study, on yellow fever vaccine responses in identical twins.

The sample comprised CD8+ T cells sorted from blood. The source is a woman aged 18-29 years in good health.

This clonotype was counted at least ten times. V and J are TRBV7-9 and TRBJ2-1; 11 bases fit TRBD2. Per germline, CDR1 SEHNR and CDR2 FQNEAQ (reference sequence). The V and J ends lost 1 base and 0 bases, in that order; junction bases with no gene match: 2. The CDR3 has 17 amino acids. In DNA, the CDR3 is TGTGCCAGCAGCTTAGTAACTAGCGGGGGCTCCTACAATGAGCAGTTCTTC. This translates into CASSLVTSGGSYNEQFF.

This clonotype has only a few counts. This chain joins TRBV7-9 and TRBJ2-1; tentative D call: TRBD1 (5 bases). Trimming left V 4 bases short and J 3 bases short, with 16 bases between. Germline lookup yields CDR1 SEHNR and CDR2 FQNEAQ (reference sequence). The CDR3 contains 16 residues. CDR3 DNA sequence: TGTGCCAGCAGCTCCCTTTTAGCAGGGAACTACAATGAGCAGTTCTTC. The encoded protein is CASSSLLAGNYNEQFF.

In its sample, this clonotype was seen a few times. The V and J genes are TRBV12-3 or TRBV12-4 and TRBJ1-4; a weak D match, TRBD1 (6 bases). The CDR3 extends over 15 amino acids. Trimming cost V 6 bases and J 3 bases, with 14 bases left between them. CDR3 nucleotides: TGTGCCAGCAGAGGTTACAGGGTCCCTAATGAAAAACTGTTTTTT. This translates into CASRGYRVPNEKLFF.

This clonotype has more than one count but fewer than ten. The chain uses TRBV7-9 and TRBJ1-4, with unresolved D. V was clipped by 0 bases and J by 0 bases, with 8 bases between them. This CDR3 is 16 amino acids long. CDR1 is SEHNR and CDR2 is FQNEAQ in the germline V gene (reference sequence). The CDR3 bases are TGTGCCAGCAGCTTAGCGTCCACAGCAACTAATGAAAAACTGTTTTTT. Its protein is CASSLASTATNEKLFF.

This clonotype occurred a few times. This chain uses TRBV7-8 with TRBJ2-1; 12 bases agree with TRBD2. The V segment lost 3 bases and the J segment 9 bases; nucleotides outside the gene matches: 9. Germline assignment: CDR1 SGHVS and CDR2 FQNEAQ. The CDR3 runs 16 residues. CDR3 nucleotides: TGTGCCAGCAGCTTGCTAGCGGGAGGGGGTAGTGGTGAGCAGTTCTTC. It yields the protein CASSLLAGGGSGEQFF.

This clonotype was seen more than once but under ten times. The J gene is TRBJ1-1, the V gene TRBV11-2; D gene unclear. V was trimmed by 5 bases and J by 6 bases, leaving 10 bases between them. Germline V gene lookup returns CDR1 SGHAT and CDR2 FQNNGV. The CDR3 contains 12 residues. The DNA of the CDR3 is TGTGCCAGCAGCCCCCCTGGGGCTGAAGCTTTCTTT. This sequence encodes CASSPPGAEAFF.

The chain combines TRBV6-5 with TRBJ1-2; D is unclear. The ends were cut back, 0 bases at V and 3 bases at J, with 11 bases in the middle. Germline CDR1 is MNHEY and CDR2 is SVGAGI. This CDR3 contains 15 residues. The chain's CDR3 is CASSYSIGMHYGYTF. Here the CDR3 DNA reads TGTGCCAGCAGTTACTCGATAGGGATGCACTATGGCTACACCTTC.

The DNA of the CDR3 is TGCGCCAGCAGGCCTACTAGCGGGAGAGGAGAGACCCAGTACTTC. Amino acids: CASRPTSGRGETQYF. The chain is built from TRBV4-1 and TRBJ2-5, with 11 bases that match TRBD2. J gave up 4 bases and V 6 bases, and 7 bases lay outside the gene matches. This CDR3 has 15 amino acids. Germline V gene lookup returns CDR1 MGHRA and CDR2 YSYEKL.

V usage is TRBV6-2 or TRBV6-3 and J usage is TRBJ2-1; D ambiguous. The germline V gene has CDR1 MNHEY and CDR2 SVGEGT. With 8 bases removed from V and 0 bases from J, the gap between germline ends came to 14 bases. The CDR3 spans 15 residues. For the CDR3, the DNA is TGTGCCAGCGCGGCCGATCTAGGCTCCTACAATGAGCAGTTCTTC. This gives the protein CASAADLGSYNEQFF.

The CDR3 sequence: CASSVTSGRGDTQYF. CDR3 DNA: TGTGCCAGCAGCGTTACTAGCGGGAGGGGAGATACGCAGTATTTT. The chain couples TRBV9 to TRBJ2-3; the match to TRBD2 covers 13 bases. Germline lookup yields CDR1 SGDLS and CDR2 YYNGEE. The CDR3 sequence is 15 residues long. Losses at the gene ends were 2 bases for V and 5 bases for J; bases not matched to a gene: 2.

V is TRBV7-6 and J is TRBJ2-1; 10 bases match TRBD1. The CDR3 consists of 15 residues. V lost 3 bases, J lost 8 bases, and 7 bases stayed unmatched. Germline V CDR1 and CDR2: SGHVS, FNYEAQ. The CDR3 sequence is CASSFATGGIDEQFF. The CDR3 region has the DNA TGTGCCAGCAGCTTCGCGACAGGGGGCATCGATGAGCAGTTCTTC.

This clonotype has only a few counts. J is TRBJ2-1 and V is TRBV6-5; D possibly corresponds to TRBD2 (5 bases). Trimming removed 2 bases at V and 6 bases at J, with 14 bases between. CDR1 is MNHEY, CDR2 SVGAGI, per germline. The CDR3 runs 15 residues. The CDR3 is CASSYGSPDGNEQFF. CDR3 sequence (DNA): TGTGCCAGCAGTTACGGGAGCCCGGATGGCAATGAGCAGTTCTTC.

The chain has TRBV11-2 and TRBJ2-1, with 8 nucleotides matching TRBD2. J gave up 10 bases and V 1 base, and 15 bases lay outside the gene matches. Germline values: CDR1 SGHAT, CDR2 FQNNGV. The CDR3 is 17 amino acids. This CDR3 reads CASSLVSTGGPHWEQFF. The DNA of the CDR3 is TGTGCCAGCAGCTTAGTATCGACGGGAGGGCCTCATTGGGAGCAGTTCTTC.

There are a few counts of this clonotype. V gene TRBV27 combines with J gene TRBJ2-1; a weak D match, TRBD2 (5 bases). Trimming shortened V by 5 bases and J by 0 bases, and 11 bases separated the two germline ends. CDR3 length: 15 residues. Germline loops: CDR1 MNHEY, CDR2 SMNVEV (reference sequence). The CDR3 nucleotides are TGTGCCAGCAGTCTGATAGCGAACTCCTACAATGAGCAGTTCTTC. Encoded protein: CASSLIANSYNEQFF.

A few counts support this clonotype. CDR3 DNA: TGTGCCAGCAGTTGGGGGGGCCCTTCGGATACGCAGTATTTT. Amino acid sequence: CASSWGGPSDTQYF. The J gene is TRBJ2-3, the V gene TRBV7-8, with D perhaps TRBD2 (7 bases). V was pared by 6 bases and J by 6 bases, with 16 bases between. CDR1 is SGHVS, CDR2 FQNEAQ, per germline. This CDR3 is built from 14 residues.

This clonotype was counted between two and nine times. This chain connects TRBV6-5 to TRBJ1-1; D gene ambiguous. Germline-derived CDR1 and CDR2 are MNHEY and SVGAGI. This CDR3 has 14 residues. V was shortened by 1 base and J by 1 base, with 7 bases between the two germline ends. In DNA, the CDR3 is TGTGCCAGCAGTTACTTTGGGCCGAACACTGAAGCTTTCTTT. Amino acids: CASSYFGPNTEAFF.

The gene calls are TRBV5-6 and TRBJ2-1; 8 positions match TRBD1. This CDR3 comprises 16 residues. CDR1 is SGHDT and CDR2 is YYEEEE in the germline V gene. Germline trimming cut 0 bases from V and 4 bases from J; bases unmatched to any gene: 6. CDR3 sequence (DNA): TGTGCCAGCAGCTTGGCGACCAGGGGGCGGTACAATGAGCAGTTCTTC. Amino acid sequence: CASSLATRGRYNEQFF.

The V gene is TRBV4-2, the J gene TRBJ2-3, with TRBD2 identical over 8 bases. Germline-derived CDR1 and CDR2 are LGHNA and YNFKEQ. The CDR3 is 17 residues long. With 1 base clipped from V and 2 bases from J, the junction kept 8 bases outside the gene matches. CDR3 coding DNA: TGTGCCAGCAGCCAAGGCCAAGCGCGGGGGGCCACAGATACGCAGTATTTT. This encodes CASSQGQARGATDTQYF.

The genes are TRBV5-1 and TRBJ2-7; D unresolved. V lost 0 bases to trimming and J lost 5 bases, with 12 bases between them. The CDR3 is 14 residues long. From germline, CDR1 is SGHRS and CDR2 YFSETQ. The CDR3 DNA reads TGCGCCAGCAGCTTGGAGACCGGCCAGGACGAGCAGTACTTC. Translated: CASSLETGQDEQYF.

This clonotype was detected only a few times. This sequence joins TRBV20-1 and TRBJ2-7; TRBD2 agrees at 7 bases. The CDR3 loop spans 12 amino acids. Losses at the gene ends were 5 bases for V and 4 bases for J; bases not matched to a gene: 5. Germline V gene sequence: CDR1 DFQATT, CDR2 SNEGSKA (reference sequence). The CDR3, as DNA: TGCAGTGCTCCAGCGGGATCTTACGAGCAGTACTTC. Protein: CSAPAGSYEQYF.